This TCR beta chain derives from a study of blood T cell repertoires in COVID-19. Repertoires were generated with immunoSEQ multiplex PCR, while TCRdb's copy carries only in-frame clones and drops some. The table shows 110,000 or so clones, with about 85% occurring only once. The sequenced sample was peripheral blood. The receptor's source is a man in his fifties or sixties with acute or convalescent COVID-19.

DNA of the CDR3: TGTGCCACCAGTGATTCCTGGACAGGGAACTCTGGGGCCAACGTCCTGACTTTC. Translating gives CATSDSWTGNSGANVLTF. This chain connects TRBV24-1 to TRBJ2-6; 8 bases fit TRBD1. This CDR3 contains 18 residues. Looked up from germline, CDR1 is KGHDR and CDR2 is SFDVKD. V gave up 2 bases and J gave up 0 bases; unmatched junction bases: 5.